One sample yielded the 24 T cell receptor beta chains listed below, sequenced in a study of cytomegalovirus exposure and HLA in healthy donors. Use of 60 Vbeta and 13 Jbeta primers characterized the PCR. Measured with immunoSEQ multiplex PCR; TCRdb has only the in-frame clones, and not every one. Altogether 150,000 to 250,000 clones are present, about 82% being singletons, with the ten largest covering about 2.3%. The sample comprised PBMCs. Receptors were obtained from a woman aged 45-59 years in good health and CMV-seronegative.

This clone is a singleton in its sample. This chain links TRBV9 with TRBJ2-1; a possible D gene is TRBD1 (5 bases). The germline gives CDR1 SGDLS, CDR2 YYNGEE. V was clipped by 4 bases and J by 4 bases, with 15 bases between them. There are 15 residues in the CDR3. CDR3: CASSFWTPLYNEQFF. Here the CDR3 DNA reads TGTGCCAGCAGCTTTTGGACACCATTATACAATGAGCAGTTCTTC.

This chain connects TRBV15 to TRBJ2-2; 7 bases line up with TRBD2. The germline gives CDR1 LNHNV, CDR2 YYDKDF (reference sequence). V was clipped by 5 bases and J by 7 bases; unmatched bases: 19. The CDR3 covers 18 residues. The CDR3 coding sequence is TGTGCCACCAGCCCCCCCCCGGCTAGCGGTCGAAGGATCGGGGAGCTGTTTTTT. This encodes CATSPPPASGRRIGELFF.

The chain uses TRBV6-6 and TRBJ2-2; 12 nucleotides line up with TRBD2. The CDR3 covers 14 residues. Per the germline V gene, CDR1 is MNHNY and CDR2 is SVGAGI (reference sequence). V shed 11 bases and J 6 bases; nucleotides not matched to a gene: 7. CDR3 nucleotides: TGTGCCGGTTCCGGGACTAGCGGGTCCGGGGAGCTGTTTTTT. Translated: CAGSGTSGSGELFF.

V is TRBV11-2 and J is TRBJ2-3; the match to TRBD2 covers 13 bases. V trimming: 0 bases; J trimming: 5 bases; junction bases outside the gene matches: 2. Germline V gene sequence: CDR1 SGHAT, CDR2 FQNNGV. The CDR3 runs 16 residues. The CDR3 region has the DNA TGTGCCAGCAGCTTAGAACTAGCGGGAGGGCTAGATACGCAGTATTTT. This codes for CASSLELAGGLDTQYF.

This clone showed up just once. This chain joins TRBV2 and TRBJ2-7; TRBD2 matches at 11 bases. J was trimmed by 5 bases and V by 0 bases; bases with no gene match: 18. The CDR3 is made up of 20 amino acids. From germline, CDR1 is SNHLY and CDR2 FYNNEI. CDR3 in DNA: TGTGCCAGCAGTGAAGCAAGAGGACTAGCGGGCCTAAAAAGTCATCACGAGCAGTACTTC. This codes for CASSEARGLAGLKSHHEQYF.

This chain links TRBV4-3 with TRBJ1-2, with TRBD1 matching 8 bases. The CDR3 sequence is 13 residues long. Per germline, CDR1 LGHNA and CDR2 YSLEER. V lost 6 bases, J lost 14 bases, and 14 bases stayed unmatched. Here the CDR3 DNA reads TGCGCCAGCAGATCGACAGGGGTCGAATCCCATACCTTC. It translates to CASRSTGVESHTF.

The V call is TRBV4-3, the J call TRBJ2-1, with D maybe TRBD2 (5 bases). Germline V gives CDR1 LGHNA, CDR2 YSLEER. There are 15 residues in the CDR3. V shed 0 bases and J shed 10 bases, with 16 bases lying between them. This chain's CDR3 is CASSQDGRLGGEQFF. Here the CDR3 DNA reads TGCGCCAGCAGCCAAGATGGTAGGCTAGGCGGGGAGCAGTTCTTC.

This chain links TRBV11-1 with TRBJ2-3; 7 nucleotides match TRBD1. Germline V CDR1 and CDR2: SGHAT, FQDESV (reference sequence). The V and J ends lost 5 bases and 2 bases, in that order; junction bases with no gene match: 10. The CDR3 contains 16 residues. The CDR3 protein is CASSPLVRGTTDTQYF. In DNA form, the CDR3 reads TGTGCCAGCAGCCCCTTAGTCAGGGGGACCACAGATACGCAGTATTTT.

The J gene is TRBJ2-3, the V gene TRBV7-6; 7 nucleotides align to TRBD2. With V trimmed by 1 base and J by 5 bases, 9 bases remained unmatched. CDR1 and CDR2 from the germline V gene are SGHVS and FNYEAQ. The CDR3 has 16 residues. In DNA, the CDR3 is TGTGCCAGCAGCTTAGGACCAACGGGAGGTGGAGATACGCAGTATTTT. The encoded protein is CASSLGPTGGGDTQYF.

V and J are TRBV4-2 and TRBJ1-1, with D unclear. Germline V lookup: CDR1 LGHNA, CDR2 YNFKEQ. The length of the CDR3 is 14 residues. V gave up 5 bases and J gave up 0 bases, with 10 bases separating them. CDR3 bases: TGTGCCAGCAGCACGGAACAGCTGAACACTGAAGCTTTCTTT. This sequence encodes CASSTEQLNTEAFF.

The chain joins TRBV6-1 to TRBJ2-2, with TRBD1 matching 11 bases. The V and J ends lost 8 bases and 4 bases, in that order; junction bases with no gene match: 6. Germline lookup yields CDR1 MNHNS and CDR2 SASEGT. CDR3 length: 15 amino acids. The CDR3 nucleotides read TGTGCCAGCCTCGGACAGGGGGCCGGCACCGGGGAGCTGTTTTTT. Translation gives CASLGQGAGTGELFF.

This chain uses TRBV19 with TRBJ1-1, with 9 bases aligning to TRBD1. Trimming removed 8 bases from V and 0 bases from J; junction bases left unmatched: 4. Germline V gene data show CDR1 as LNHDA and CDR2 as SQIVND (reference sequence). There are 14 residues in the CDR3. CDR3 DNA: TGTGCCAGTGAAGACAGGGGGATGAACACTGAAGCTTTCTTT. Translation gives CASEDRGMNTEAFF.

V gene TRBV28 combines with J gene TRBJ1-1, with D uncertain. The CDR3 is 15 residues long. CDR1 is MDHEN, CDR2 SYDVKM, per germline. V was pared by 5 bases and J by 5 bases, with 18 bases between. The CDR3 here is CASSRNFLPGTEAFF. The CDR3 bases are TGTGCCAGCAGTCGGAATTTTCTACCGGGGACTGAAGCTTTCTTT.

The genes are TRBV30 and TRBJ1-5; the match to TRBD1 covers 9 bases. Germline trimming cut 4 bases from V and 2 bases from J; bases unmatched to any gene: 12. CDR3 length: 17 residues. Germline V gene sequence: CDR1 GTSNPN, CDR2 SVGIG (reference sequence). The CDR3 DNA follows: TGTGCCTGGAATGCTGGCCCGGGACAGGGTGGCAATCAGCCCCAGCATTTT. Amino acids: CAWNAGPGQGGNQPQHF.

The chain carries TRBV28 and TRBJ1-4; D is possibly TRBD1 (6 bases). The CDR3 extends over 11 amino acids. Germline V lookup: CDR1 MDHEN, CDR2 SYDVKM. The germline V and J ends were trimmed by 2 bases and 15 bases, with 10 bases remaining between them. The DNA of the CDR3 is TGTGCCAGCAGTTTAAACAGGGAATTGTTTTTT. This encodes CASSLNRELFF. Drawing the rest from reference TRBV28 and TRBJ1-4, the complete variable domain is DVKVTQSSRYLVKRTGEKVFLECVQDMDHENMFWYRQDPGLGLRLIYFSYDVKMKEKGDIPEGYSVSREKKERFSLILESASTNQTSMYLCASSLNRELFFGSGTQLSVL.

V and J are TRBV7-9 and TRBJ2-2, with 8 bases lining up with TRBD1. Germline V gene lookup returns CDR1 SEHNR and CDR2 FQNEAQ (reference sequence). The CDR3 runs 15 residues. V shed 4 bases and J 1 base; nucleotides not matched to a gene: 2. The CDR3 loop is CASSSGQGNTGELFF. CDR3 bases: TGTGCCAGCAGCTCCGGACAGGGGAACACCGGGGAGCTGTTTTTT.

For the CDR3, the DNA is TGTGCCAGCAGCGACTCAATCACCGGGGAGCTGTTTTTT. Translation gives CASSDSITGELFF. The chain is built from TRBV14 and TRBJ2-2; D not certain. CDR1 is SGHDN and CDR2 is FVKESK in the germline V gene. The CDR3 extends over 13 amino acids. V lost 5 bases and J 4 bases, leaving 8 bases between the germline ends.

The chain joins TRBV6-1 to TRBJ1-5; TRBD1 is a possible D gene (6 bases). Trimming took 6 bases from V and 2 from J, leaving 14 bases between them. Germline V gene data show CDR1 as MNHNS and CDR2 as SASEGT. This CDR3 contains 15 residues. The DNA of the CDR3 is TGTGCCAGCAGGGGGGGGCAGGGTGGCAATCAGCCCCAGCATTTT. It is translated as CASRGGQGGNQPQHF.

In the case of this clone: The same CDR3 is also encoded by other DNA sequences in this sample. CDR3 nucleotides: TGCGCCAGCAGCCTGGGCGCGGGAGTCTACGAGCAGTACTTC. Its translation is CASSLGAGVYEQYF. The genes are TRBV5-1 and TRBJ2-7; 7 positions agree with TRBD2. The V segment lost 4 bases and the J segment 3 bases; nucleotides outside the gene matches: 7. The germline V gene has CDR1 SGHRS and CDR2 YFSETQ. CDR3 length: 14 residues.

This CDR3 is CASSYETSNSYEQYF. CDR3 in DNA: TGTGCCAGCAGTTACGAGACTAGCAATTCCTACGAGCAGTACTTC. The chain couples TRBV6-5 to TRBJ2-7, with 7 positions matching TRBD2. V was clipped by 2 bases and J by 1 base; unmatched bases: 5. Germline V gives CDR1 MNHEY, CDR2 SVGAGI. This CDR3 has 15 amino acids.

The gene calls are TRBV10-1 and TRBJ2-2; TRBD2 aligns across 12 bases. The CDR3 consists of 17 residues. Germline V gene data show CDR1 as WNHNN and CDR2 as SYGVQD (reference sequence). Unmatched junction bases numbered 10, after V lost 7 bases and J lost 4 bases. The CDR3 DNA reads TGCGCCAGCAACCCAGGCCTAGCGGGAGGGCGCACCGGGGAGCTGTTTTTT. Translating it yields CASNPGLAGGRTGELFF.

The table lists this clone with a count of one. J is TRBJ2-1 and V is TRBV5-1; TRBD1 is a possible D gene (5 bases). The V end was cut by 2 bases, the J end by 7 bases, with 10 bases between. The CDR3 loop spans 13 amino acids. Per the germline V gene, CDR1 is SGHRS and CDR2 is YFSETQ. The CDR3 protein is CASSFSKGNEQFF. The CDR3 nucleotides read TGCGCCAGCAGCTTTTCCAAGGGGAATGAGCAGTTCTTC.

The chain combines TRBV14 with TRBJ1-4; 7 nucleotides line up with TRBD1. CDR3 length: 17 residues. Germline CDR1 is SGHDN and CDR2 is FVKESK. V lost 3 bases, J lost 10 bases, and 17 bases stayed unmatched. The CDR3 sequence is CASSHFKDGGGRRKLFF. The CDR3 DNA reads as TGTGCCAGCAGCCACTTTAAGGATGGAGGGGGCCGTCGAAAACTGTTTTTT.

V is TRBV10-1 and J is TRBJ2-1, with a possible D match to TRBD2 (6 bases). Germline V gene sequence: CDR1 WNHNN, CDR2 SYGVQD (reference sequence). This CDR3 spans 17 amino acids. Trimming removed 2 bases from V and 3 bases from J, with 17 bases in between. For the CDR3, the DNA is TGCGCCAGCAGTGAGGGTAGCGGCCTCAATAGCTACAATGAGCAGTTCTTC. Amino acid sequence: CASSEGSGLNSYNEQFF.